The clone carrying this TCR beta chain has more than one count but fewer than ten. What it binds is not known. Stable disease denoted Graves' hyperthyroidism without ophthalmopathy progression within 18 months. The record originates from a study of T cells in Graves' hyperthyroidism and ophthalmopathy. Study-wide results and caveats: A model using 13 V-J features told ophthalmopathy apart from stable hyperthyroidism.

Germline values: CDR1 SGDLS, CDR2 YYNGEE. V was pared by 4 bases and J by 4 bases, with 14 bases between. CDR3 size: 14 residues. RNA transcripts were the template for amplifying TCR beta CDR3 regions. The HTBI primer set served for first-round RT-PCR of the TCR CDR3. TCRdb re-called the multiplex PCR reads with MiXCR, one entry per CDR3 protein. The sample records hundreds of thousands of distinct CDR3 sequences, around 39% being singletons. The chain carries TRBV9 and TRBJ1-1; possibly TRBD1 for D (6 bases). Source material: blood. The sequence was collected from a man younger than 30 with Graves' hyperthyroidism. The CDR3 is CASSFGRGGTEAFF. The DNA for the CDR3 is TGTGCCAGCAGCTTTGGCAGGGGCGGCACTGAAGCTTTCTTT.